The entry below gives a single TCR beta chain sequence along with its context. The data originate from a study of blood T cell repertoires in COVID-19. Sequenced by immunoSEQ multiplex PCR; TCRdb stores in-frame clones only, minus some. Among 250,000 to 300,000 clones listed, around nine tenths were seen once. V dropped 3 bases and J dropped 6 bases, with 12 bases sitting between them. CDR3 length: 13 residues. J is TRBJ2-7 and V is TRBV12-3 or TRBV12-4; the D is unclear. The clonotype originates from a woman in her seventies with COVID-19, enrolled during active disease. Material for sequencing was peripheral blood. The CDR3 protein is CASSFRLRSEQYF. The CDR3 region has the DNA TGTGCCAGCAGTTTCCGGTTGCGGTCCGAGCAGTACTTC.